There are many counts of the clone carrying this T cell receptor (beta chain). RNA transcripts were the template, and TCR beta CDR3 regions were amplified from them. RT-PCR in the first round used HTBI primers; a second-round multiplex PCR followed. TCRdb re-called the multiplex PCR reads through MiXCR, storing one row per CDR3 protein. Here the sample spans approximately 380,000 distinct CDR3 sequences, roughly 21% being singletons. These data come from a study of Graves' ophthalmopathy and Graves' hyperthyroidism. Germline V gene sequence: CDR1 MNHNS, CDR2 SASEGT. Trimming stripped 5 bases from V and 8 bases from J, with 12 bases between. This CDR3 spans 12 amino acids. Hyperthyroidism was considered stable when no ophthalmopathy appeared within 18 months of follow-up. The evidence that diagnosis relied on was clinical symptoms, serum thyroxine, TRAb, thyroid ultrasound and orbital computed tomography.

The chain combines TRBV6-1 with TRBJ1-2; no reliable D call. Specimen: peripheral blood. This TCR was recovered from a woman in her late teens or twenties with stable Graves' hyperthyroidism. As DNA, the CDR3 is TGTGCCAGCAGTACCCCACCTCGAGGCTACACCTTC. Translation: CASSTPPRGYTF.